Below are 9 T cell receptor beta chains sequenced from a single sample in a study of OX40 agonist ivuxolimab in advanced cancers. Repertoires were generated with immunoSEQ multiplex PCR, while TCRdb's copy carries only in-frame clones and drops some. The sample yields about 99,000 clones, 90% to 97% seen once. The source material was CD4+ or CD8+ T cells sorted from blood, sampled in a trial of the OX40 agonist ivuxolimab. These receptors were taken from an adult with an advanced solid tumor such as melanoma, head and neck, liver or kidney cancer.

CDR3 DNA sequence: TGTGCCAGCAGCTTCAAATATGGGGCAGGGGCTCACAATGAGCAGTTCTTC. This translates into CASSFKYGAGAHNEQFF. V and J are TRBV11-1 and TRBJ2-1; weak D call: TRBD1 (6 bases). Germline CDR1 and CDR2: SGHAT and FQDESV (reference sequence). The CDR3 has 17 residues. V lost 3 bases to trimming and J lost 5 bases, with 20 bases between them.

This sequence joins TRBV6-5 and TRBJ1-2; D is possibly TRBD1 (5 bases). V gave up 5 bases and J gave up 7 bases, with 14 bases separating them. The CDR3 is 13 residues long. In germline, CDR1 is MNHEY, CDR2 SVGAGI. CDR3 DNA: TGTGCCAGCAGTCCAATCAGGGTTGGTGGCTACACCTTC. Translated, it gives CASSPIRVGGYTF.

V and J are TRBV5-8 and TRBJ2-3, with a tentative D call TRBD2 (6 bases). V was cut by 0 bases and J by 2 bases, with 13 bases left in between. The germline gives CDR1 SGHTS, CDR2 YDEGEE. The CDR3 has 16 residues. The CDR3 DNA is TGTGCCAGCAGCTTGGTGGTAGCGGCTTACACAGATACGCAGTATTTT. Residues: CASSLVVAAYTDTQYF.

The chain uses TRBV9 and TRBJ1-2, with 11 bases lining up with TRBD1. CDR3 length equals 17 residues. In germline, CDR1 is SGDLS, CDR2 YYNGEE. Trimming took 5 bases from V and 2 from J; bases not matched to a gene: 11. CDR3 region: CASSGLGQGGTNYGYTF. The CDR3, as DNA: TGTGCCAGCAGTGGATTGGGACAGGGGGGGACCAACTATGGCTACACCTTC.

This chain uses TRBV4-3 with TRBJ2-7; no clear D. Germline-derived CDR1 and CDR2 are LGHNA and YSLEER. V was pared by 2 bases and J by 6 bases, with 11 bases between. The CDR3 sequence is 13 residues long. DNA of the CDR3: TGCGCCAGCAGCCAATTTGGGTCAGTCGAGCAGTACTTC. Protein product: CASSQFGSVEQYF.

The chain uses TRBV30 and TRBJ2-3; D perhaps matches TRBD2 (6 bases). V was clipped by 0 bases and J by 0 bases, with 10 bases between them. This CDR3 is built from 15 residues. CDR1 and CDR2 (germline): GTSNPN, SVGIG (reference sequence). Here the CDR3 reads CAWSVAGPSTDTQYF. The CDR3 DNA reads TGTGCCTGGAGTGTGGCGGGACCGAGCACAGATACGCAGTATTTT.

This sequence joins TRBV4-2 and TRBJ1-6, with D unclear. Germline V lookup: CDR1 LGHNA, CDR2 YNFKEQ. Deletions cut 0 bases from V and 9 bases from J, with 12 bases between. The CDR3 loop spans 15 amino acids. CDR3 bases: TGTGCCAGCAGCCAAGAATTGGGATTCGGTTCACCCCTCCACTTT. Its protein is CASSQELGFGSPLHF.

This sequence joins TRBV28 and TRBJ1-6, with TRBD1 identical over 7 bases. The V segment lost 1 base and the J segment 10 bases; nucleotides outside the gene matches: 4. Germline assignment: CDR1 MDHEN and CDR2 SYDVKM. The CDR3 contains 14 residues. This CDR3 is CASSLYTGVSPLHF. CDR3 nucleotides: TGTGCCAGCAGTTTATATACAGGGGTATCACCCCTCCACTTT. Full variable domain (outside the CDR3, taken from reference TRBV28 and TRBJ1-6): DVKVTQSSRYLVKRTGEKVFLECVQDMDHENMFWYRQDPGLGLRLIYFSYDVKMKEKGDIPEGYSVSREKKERFSLILESASTNQTSMYLCASSLYTGVSPLHFGNGTRLTVT.

The chain couples TRBV7-9 to TRBJ2-1; 9 bases agree with TRBD2. The CDR3 runs 19 residues. V lost 5 bases and J lost 1; bases outside the gene matches: 15. Germline CDR1 is SEHNR and CDR2 is FQNEAQ (reference sequence). The CDR3 protein is CASSTNQPDSGRSYNEQFF. DNA of the CDR3: TGTGCCAGCAGCACCAACCAGCCGGATAGCGGGAGATCCTACAATGAGCAGTTCTTC. Based on the CDR3 plus reference TRBV7-9 and TRBJ2-1, the full variable domain is DTGVSQNPRHKITKRGQNVTFRCDPISEHNRLYWYRQTLGQGPEFLTYFQNEAQLEKSRLLSDRFSAERPKGSFSTLEIQRTEQGDSAMYLCASSTNQPDSGRSYNEQFFGPGTRLTVL.